This TCR beta chain appears in the sequencing data of a study of a mutant IDH1 vaccine in newly diagnosed glioma. Produced via immunoSEQ multiplex PCR; TCRdb's table is partial and in-frame only. The sample has just over 65,000 clones; 84% are singletons. The time point denotes: week 23, last vaccination. With topical imiquimod, each dose of the vaccine consisted of 300 ug of mutant IDH1 20-mer peptide. As concerns this clone: Antigen: not known.

CDR1 and CDR2 from the germline V gene are SGHTA and FQGNSA. The CDR3 is 18 residues long. V lost 3 bases to trimming and J lost 2 bases; unmatched junction nucleotides: 7. V usage is TRBV7-2 and J usage is TRBJ2-1; 13 nucleotides match TRBD2. The TCR originated in a man younger than 30 with glioma. The sample here was PBMCs, taken from a glioma patient whose treatment included an IDH1 peptide vaccine. CDR3 region: CASSFRTSGSGTYNEQFF. In DNA, the CDR3 is TGTGCCAGCAGCTTTCGGACTAGCGGGAGTGGAACCTACAATGAGCAGTTCTTC.